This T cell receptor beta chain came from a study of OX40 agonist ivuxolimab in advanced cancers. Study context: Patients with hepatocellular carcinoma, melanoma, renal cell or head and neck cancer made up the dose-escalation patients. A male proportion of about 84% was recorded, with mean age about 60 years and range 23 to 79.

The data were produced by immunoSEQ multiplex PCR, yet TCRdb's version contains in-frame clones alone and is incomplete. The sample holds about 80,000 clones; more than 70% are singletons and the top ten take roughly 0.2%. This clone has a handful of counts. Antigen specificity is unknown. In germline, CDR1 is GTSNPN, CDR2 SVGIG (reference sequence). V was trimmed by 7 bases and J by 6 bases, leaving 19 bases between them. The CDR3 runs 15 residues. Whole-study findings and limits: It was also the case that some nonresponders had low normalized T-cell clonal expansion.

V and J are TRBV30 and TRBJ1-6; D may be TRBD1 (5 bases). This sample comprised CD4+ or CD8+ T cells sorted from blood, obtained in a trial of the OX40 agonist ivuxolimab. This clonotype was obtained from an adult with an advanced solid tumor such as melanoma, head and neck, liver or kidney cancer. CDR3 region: CALLRDGRSNSPLHF. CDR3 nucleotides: TGTGCCTTACTCCGGGACGGCCGTTCTAATTCACCCCTCCACTTT.